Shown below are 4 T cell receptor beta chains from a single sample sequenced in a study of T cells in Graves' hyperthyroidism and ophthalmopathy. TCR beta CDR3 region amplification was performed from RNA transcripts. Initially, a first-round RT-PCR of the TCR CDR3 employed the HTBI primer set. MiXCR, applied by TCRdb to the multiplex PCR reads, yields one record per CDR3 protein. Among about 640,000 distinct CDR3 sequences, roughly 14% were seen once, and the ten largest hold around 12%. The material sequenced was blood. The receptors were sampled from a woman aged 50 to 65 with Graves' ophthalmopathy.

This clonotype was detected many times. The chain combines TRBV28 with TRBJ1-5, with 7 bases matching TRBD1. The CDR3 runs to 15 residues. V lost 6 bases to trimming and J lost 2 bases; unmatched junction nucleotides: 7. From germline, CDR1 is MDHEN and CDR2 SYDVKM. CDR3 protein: CASSPTGVRNQPQHF. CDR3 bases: TGTGCCAGCAGCCCCACAGGGGTTCGCAATCAGCCCCAGCATTTT.

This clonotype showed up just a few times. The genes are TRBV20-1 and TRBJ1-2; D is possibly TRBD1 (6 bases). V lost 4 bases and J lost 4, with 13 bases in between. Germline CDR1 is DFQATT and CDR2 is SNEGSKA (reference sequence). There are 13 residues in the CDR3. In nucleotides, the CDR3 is TGCAGTGCTACAACTCGGACAGTCTATGGCTACACCTTC. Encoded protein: CSATTRTVYGYTF.

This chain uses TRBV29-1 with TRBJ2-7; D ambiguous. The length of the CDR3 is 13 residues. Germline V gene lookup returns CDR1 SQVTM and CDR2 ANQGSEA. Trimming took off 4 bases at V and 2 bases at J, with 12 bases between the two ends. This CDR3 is CSVGPRQTYEQYF. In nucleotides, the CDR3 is TGCAGCGTTGGCCCGAGGCAGACCTACGAGCAGTACTTC.

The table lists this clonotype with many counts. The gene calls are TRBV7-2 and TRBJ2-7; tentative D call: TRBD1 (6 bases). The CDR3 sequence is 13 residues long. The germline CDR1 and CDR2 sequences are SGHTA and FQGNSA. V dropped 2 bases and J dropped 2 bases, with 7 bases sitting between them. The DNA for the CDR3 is TGTGCCAGCAGCTTAAAGGGGGCCTACGAGCAGTACTTC. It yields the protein CASSLKGAYEQYF.